These T cell receptor beta chains were read from a single sample in a study of blood T cell repertoires in COVID-19. Repertoires were generated with immunoSEQ multiplex PCR, while TCRdb's copy carries only in-frame clones and drops some. The sample consists of approximately 86,000 clones, 85% of them appearing once. The sequenced sample was peripheral blood. Receptors were obtained from a man aged 45-60 years with acute or convalescent COVID-19. Each CDR3 is given with its conserved first and last residue. D genes are given only for firm matches. Not every row has a clone size; where given, it reads once, few, many or a size class.

. TRBJ2-5 TRBV19 . CASSIWTGETQYF TGTGCCAGTAGTATTTGGACGGGGGAGACCCAGTACTTC
TRBD2 TRBJ2-3 TRBV6-2/TRBV6-3 . CASSRLAGGPLADTQYF TGTGCCAGCAGCCGACTAGCGGGGGGACCCCTCGCAGATACGCAGTATTTT
. TRBJ1-1 TRBV5-1 . CASSLLGSITEAFF TGCGCCAGCAGCTTACTTGGGAGTATTACTGAAGCTTTCTTT
. TRBJ1-4 TRBV9 . CASSVGSGHVEKLFF TGTGCCAGCAGCGTAGGGTCGGGACACGTTGAAAAACTGTTTTTT
. TRBJ1-5 TRBV5-1 . CASSRDKLGSNQPQHF TGCGCCAGCAGCAGAGACAAGCTGGGTAGCAATCAGCCCCAGCATTTT
TRBD1 TRBJ2-4 TRBV12-3/TRBV12-4 . CASSLSLLDRGFF TGTGCCAGCAGTTTATCGCTGTTAGACAGGGGTTTCTTC
TRBD1 TRBJ2-2 TRBV19 . CASSDYRGTGELFF TGTGCCAGTAGTGATTACAGGGGAACCGGGGAGCTGTTTTTT
TRBD1 TRBJ1-1 TRBV7-2 . CASSPGGSGSTEAFF TGTGCCAGCAGCCCAGGGGGGTCGGGGTCGACTGAAGCTTTCTTT
. TRBJ2-4 TRBV7-2 . CASSFSFLAKNIQYF TGTGCCAGCAGCTTCTCTTTCCTAGCCAAAAACATTCAGTACTTC
TRBD2 TRBJ2-1 TRBV4-3 . CASSQEYFGLAGGNNEQFF TGCGCCAGCAGCCAAGAATATTTCGGTCTAGCGGGAGGTAACAATGAGCAGTTCTTC
. TRBJ1-1 TRBV7-3 once CASSLTPGLNTEAFF TGTGCCAGCAGCTTAACTCCAGGGTTGAACACTGAAGCTTTCTTT
. TRBJ1-6 TRBV6-5 . CASIPGQHNSPLHF TGTGCCAGCATCCCCGGACAGCATAATTCACCCCTCCACTTT
TRBD1 TRBJ1-5 TRBV6-2/TRBV6-3 . CASSYSGQLNQPQHF TGTGCCAGCAGTTACTCGGGACAGCTCAATCAGCCCCAGCATTTT
. TRBJ1-3 TRBV6-1 . CASSDPGLAVPHF TGTGCCAGCAGTGACCCGGGACTGGCCGTCCCGCATTTT
TRBD1 TRBJ2-2 TRBV7-6 . CASSLRTGETGELFF TGTGCCAGCAGCTTACGGACAGGGGAAACCGGGGAGCTGTTTTTT
TRBD2 TRBJ2-5 TRBV4-3 . CASSQETSGGPETQYF TGCGCCAGCAGCCAAGAAACCAGCGGGGGTCCGGAGACCCAGTACTTC
. TRBJ1-2 TRBV10-3 . CAISEIGHKTPYTF TGTGCCATCAGTGAGATTGGACACAAGACACCCTATACCTTC
. TRBJ2-7 TRBV10-2 . CASSDEYEQYF TGCGCCAGCAGTGATGAGTACGAGCAGTACTTC
TRBD2 TRBJ2-2 TRBV3-1/TRBV3-2 . CASSPSGRAGTGELFF TGTGCCAGCAGCCCTAGCGGGAGGGCCGGCACCGGGGAGCTGTTTTTT
. TRBJ1-1 TRBV6-1 . CASSAAYLTTEQEAFF TGTGCCAGCAGTGCCGCCTATTTAACGACGGAGCAAGAAGCTTTCTTT
TRBD2 TRBJ2-2 TRBV27 . CASRTSGSAGELFF TGTGCCAGCAGAACTAGCGGGAGCGCCGGGGAGCTGTTTTTT
TRBD1 TRBJ1-5 TRBV18 once CASSPRPGQGEDNQPQHF TGTGCCAGCTCACCTAGGCCGGGACAGGGTGAGGACAATCAGCCCCAGCATTTT
. TRBJ1-1 TRBV27 . CASRLSGGFTEAFF TGTGCCAGCAGATTGTCGGGGGGGTTTACTGAAGCTTTCTTT
. TRBJ1-5 TRBV9 . CASRVGGKSSNQPQHF TGTGCCAGCAGGGTGGGGGGGAAGAGTAGCAATCAGCCCCAGCATTTT
. TRBJ2-5 TRBV28 once CASQGLDSYQETQYF TGTGCCAGTCAAGGTCTAGACTCCTACCAAGAGACCCAGTACTTC
. TRBJ2-1 TRBV23-1 . CASARTASYNEQFF TGCGCCAGCGCGCGGACAGCATCCTACAATGAGCAGTTCTTC
. TRBJ2-1 TRBV4-1 . CASSPASVTYNEQFF TGCGCCAGCAGCCCAGCGAGCGTAACCTACAATGAGCAGTTCTTC
. TRBJ2-3 TRBV18 . CASSQSGRIADTQYF TGTGCCAGCTCACAGTCCGGGAGAATAGCAGATACGCAGTATTTT
TRBD1 TRBJ1-4 TRBV30 . CAWSGTGAVNEKLFF TGTGCCTGGAGTGGGACAGGGGCGGTCAATGAAAAACTGTTTTTT
. TRBJ1-3 TRBV6-2/TRBV6-3 . CASSYLESGNTIYF TGTGCCAGCAGTTACTTGGAGTCTGGAAACACCATATATTTT
. TRBJ1-2 TRBV2 . CASRKTSGELAGGYTF TGTGCCAGCAGGAAGACCTCAGGGGAGCTAGCAGGTGGCTACACCTTC
. TRBJ1-3 TRBV3-1/TRBV3-2 . CASSQAGSGNTIYF TGTGCCAGCAGCCAAGCGGGGTCTGGAAACACCATATATTTT
. TRBJ1-3 TRBV29-1 . CSVAGSGPLRNTIYF TGCAGCGTTGCGGGTTCAGGGCCACTTAGAAACACCATATATTTT
TRBD1 TRBJ1-1 TRBV14 . CASAQGLNTEAFF TGTGCCAGCGCACAGGGGCTGAACACTGAAGCTTTCTTT
. TRBJ2-5 TRBV13 . CASSVGEMAQYF TGTGCCAGCAGCGTCGGAGAAATGGCCCAGTACTTC
. TRBJ2-5 TRBV2 . CASSEAQTRGETQYF TGTGCCAGCAGTGAAGCTCAAACTAGAGGAGAGACCCAGTACTTC
. TRBJ2-3 TRBV24-1 . CATREGGTDTQYF TGTGCCACCAGAGAGGGGGGCACAGATACGCAGTATTTT
TRBD2 TRBJ2-1 TRBV7-9 . CASSSVLAGDNNEQFF TGTGCCAGCAGCTCCGTACTAGCGGGAGATAACAATGAGCAGTTCTTC
. TRBJ1-1 TRBV5-1 few CASSLGREDFEAFF TGCGCCAGCAGCTTGGGGCGGGAGGATTTTGAAGCTTTCTTT
. TRBJ2-1 TRBV12-3/TRBV12-4 . CASSLSIPTPFF TGTGCCAGCAGTTTATCTATCCCTACCCCGTTCTTC
TRBD1 TRBJ2-5 TRBV12-5 . CASGSTGGRETQYF TGTGCTAGTGGTTCTACAGGGGGTAGGGAGACCCAGTACTTC
. TRBJ1-5 TRBV28 . CASSLGQLNQPQHF TGTGCCAGCAGTTTAGGCCAGTTGAATCAGCCCCAGCATTTT
TRBD1 TRBJ1-1 TRBV7-9 few CASSGQVGQGDTEAFF TGTGCCAGCAGCGGCCAAGTGGGACAGGGGGACACTGAAGCTTTCTTT
TRBD1 TRBJ1-6 TRBV6-6 . CASSYTGVNSPLHF TGTGCCAGCAGTTACACAGGGGTTAATTCACCCCTCCACTTT
. TRBJ2-2 TRBV6-2/TRBV6-3 . CASSYGGGWNTGELFF TGTGCCAGCAGTTATGGGGGCGGGTGGAACACCGGGGAGCTGTTTTTT
TRBD2 TRBJ2-5 TRBV6-5 . CASREVAGAQETQYF TGTGCCAGCAGAGAGGTAGCGGGTGCCCAAGAGACCCAGTACTTC
TRBD1 TRBJ1-5 TRBV3-1/TRBV3-2 . CASSSDRGNQPQHF TGTGCCAGCAGCTCCGACAGGGGCAATCAGCCCCAGCATTTT
. TRBJ2-2 TRBV5-6 once CASSLVAAAANTGELFF TGTGCCAGCAGCTTGGTAGCGGCAGCGGCTAACACCGGGGAGCTGTTTTTT
TRBD2 TRBJ2-5 TRBV9 . CASSFEGSGKETQYF TGTGCCAGCAGCTTCGAGGGCAGCGGGAAAGAGACCCAGTACTTC
TRBD1 TRBJ1-2 TRBV10-3 . CAISEDRVGYTF TGTGCCATCAGTGAGGACAGGGTTGGCTACACCTTC